This T cell receptor beta chain stems from a study of T-cell memory formation after mild COVID-19. Overall study results and limits: Confirmation of SARS-CoV-2 specificity was lacking for second-wave clones peaking day 37.

Trimming left V 8 bases short and J 5 bases short, with 15 bases between. This CDR3 has 12 residues. CDR1 is DFQATT, CDR2 SNEGSKA, per germline (reference sequence). TCRdb reprocessed the 5' RACE reads with MiXCR, giving one entry per CDR3 protein. The table has hundreds of thousands of distinct CDR3 sequences, roughly 18% seen once. On this clonotype: The antigen remains undetermined.

This clonotype originated in an adult woman who had mild COVID-19 (a few samples of this study predate the infection). Cell type and time point are not known. The rearrangement joins TRBV20-1 to TRBJ1-2; maybe TRBD1 (6 bases). Sequencing input: PBMCs or a T cell subset sorted from them (not recorded which). In nucleotides, the CDR3 is TGCAGTACTCGGACAGCTCCTTATGGCTACACCTTC. Protein sequence: CSTRTAPYGYTF.